This T cell receptor (beta chain) was observed in a study of T cell changes during pregnancy in multiple sclerosis. Produced via immunoSEQ multiplex PCR; TCRdb's table is partial and in-frame only. This sample has around 68,000 clones, with just over 90% found just once. V dropped 4 bases and J dropped 8; count of bases not matched to a gene: 6. The CDR3 covers 13 residues. Germline CDR1 is SGHKS and CDR2 is YYEKEE (reference sequence). The gene calls are TRBV5-5 and TRBJ2-1, with 7 bases that match TRBD1. Material: CD4+ T cells from peripheral blood mononuclear cells, obtained before pregnancy. The receptor's source is a female donor with multiple sclerosis, enrolled in a pregnancy study. CDR3 loop: CASSPTGMDEQFF. Here the CDR3 DNA reads TGTGCCAGCAGCCCGACAGGGATGGATGAGCAGTTCTTC.